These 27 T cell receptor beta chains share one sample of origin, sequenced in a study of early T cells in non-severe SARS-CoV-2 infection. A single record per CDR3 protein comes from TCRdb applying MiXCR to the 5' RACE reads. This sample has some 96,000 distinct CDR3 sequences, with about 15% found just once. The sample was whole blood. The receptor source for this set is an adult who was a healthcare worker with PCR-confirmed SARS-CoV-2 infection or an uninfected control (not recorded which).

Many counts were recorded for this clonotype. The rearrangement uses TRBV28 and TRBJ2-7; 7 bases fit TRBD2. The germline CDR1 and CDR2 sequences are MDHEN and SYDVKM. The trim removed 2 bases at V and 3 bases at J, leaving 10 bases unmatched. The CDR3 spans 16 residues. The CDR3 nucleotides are TGTGCCAGCAGTTTAATAGGGGATAGGACTAGCTACGAGCAGTACTTC. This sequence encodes CASSLIGDRTSYEQYF.

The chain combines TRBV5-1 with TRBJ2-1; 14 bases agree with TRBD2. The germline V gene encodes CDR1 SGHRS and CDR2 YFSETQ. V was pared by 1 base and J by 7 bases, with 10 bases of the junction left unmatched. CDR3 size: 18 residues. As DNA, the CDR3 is TGCGCCAGCAGCTTGAGACCGGGACTAGCGGGAGAGTGGAATGAGCAGTTCTTC. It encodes CASSLRPGLAGEWNEQFF.

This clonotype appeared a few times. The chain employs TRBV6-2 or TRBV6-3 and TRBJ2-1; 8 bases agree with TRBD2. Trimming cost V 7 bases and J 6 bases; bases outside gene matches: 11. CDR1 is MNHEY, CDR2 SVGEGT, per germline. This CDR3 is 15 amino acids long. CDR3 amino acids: CASIKTSGPPNEQFF. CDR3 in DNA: TGTGCCAGCATCAAAACTAGCGGACCCCCCAATGAGCAGTTCTTC.

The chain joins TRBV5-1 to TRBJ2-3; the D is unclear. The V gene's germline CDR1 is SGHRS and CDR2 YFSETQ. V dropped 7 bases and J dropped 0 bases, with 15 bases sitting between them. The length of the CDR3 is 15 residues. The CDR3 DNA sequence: TGCGCCAGCCGGTCAGGAGAAACTAGCACAGATACGCAGTATTTT. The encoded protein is CASRSGETSTDTQYF.

The CDR3 nucleotides are TGTGCCAGCAGTCCCGTCCCCGGCGAGCAGTACTTC. It codes for CASSPVPGEQYF. The rearrangement uses TRBV12-3 or TRBV12-4 and TRBJ2-7; D unclear. This CDR3 has 12 amino acids. Trimming took off 5 bases at V and 6 bases at J, with 11 bases between the two ends.

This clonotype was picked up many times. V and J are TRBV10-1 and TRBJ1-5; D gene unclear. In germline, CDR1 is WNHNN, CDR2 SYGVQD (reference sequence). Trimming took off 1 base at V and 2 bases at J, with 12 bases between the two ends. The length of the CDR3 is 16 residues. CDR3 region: CASSEFLRVCNQPQHF. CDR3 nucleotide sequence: TGCGCCAGCAGTGAGTTCTTGAGGGTTTGCAATCAGCCCCAGCATTTT.

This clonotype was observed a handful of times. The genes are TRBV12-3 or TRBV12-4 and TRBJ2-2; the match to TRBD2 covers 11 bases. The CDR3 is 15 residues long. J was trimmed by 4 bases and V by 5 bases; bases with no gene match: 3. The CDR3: CASSQLAGATGELFF. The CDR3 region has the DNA TGTGCCAGCAGTCAACTAGCGGGGGCCACCGGGGAGCTGTTTTTT.

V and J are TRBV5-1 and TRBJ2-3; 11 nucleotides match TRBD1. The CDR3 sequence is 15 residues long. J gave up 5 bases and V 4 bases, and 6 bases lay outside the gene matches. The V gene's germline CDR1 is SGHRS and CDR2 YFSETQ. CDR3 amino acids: CASSRGQGAIDTQYF. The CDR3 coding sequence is TGCGCCAGCAGCAGAGGACAGGGGGCAATAGATACGCAGTATTTT.

DNA for the CDR3: TGTGCCAGCGCCGGTAGACTAGCGAGCTACAATGAGCAGTTCTTC. Translation: CASAGRLASYNEQFF. This rearrangement joins TRBV6-5 to TRBJ2-1; 8 nucleotides match TRBD2. This CDR3 has 15 residues. The germline CDR1 and CDR2 sequences are MNHEY and SVGAGI. Trimming took 8 bases from V and 3 from J; bases not matched to a gene: 9.

The CDR3 sequence: CASSLEGARYTF. For the CDR3, the DNA is TGTGCCAGCAGTCTTGAGGGGGCGCGCTACACCTTC. This chain links TRBV27 with TRBJ1-2; TRBD1 matches at 7 bases. This CDR3 has 12 residues. In germline, CDR1 is MNHEY, CDR2 SMNVEV (reference sequence). With 5 bases clipped from V and 9 bases from J, the junction kept 6 bases outside the gene matches.

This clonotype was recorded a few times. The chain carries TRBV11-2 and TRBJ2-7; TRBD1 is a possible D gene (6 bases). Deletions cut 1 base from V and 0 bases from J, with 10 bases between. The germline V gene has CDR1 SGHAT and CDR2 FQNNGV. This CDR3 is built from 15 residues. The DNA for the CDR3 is TGTGCCAGCAGCTTAGGGGGGCCCAGCTCCTACGAGCAGTACTTC. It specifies CASSLGGPSSYEQYF.

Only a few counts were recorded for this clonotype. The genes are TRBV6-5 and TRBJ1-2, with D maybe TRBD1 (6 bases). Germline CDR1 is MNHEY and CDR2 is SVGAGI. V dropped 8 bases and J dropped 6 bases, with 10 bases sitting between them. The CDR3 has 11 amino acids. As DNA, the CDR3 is TGTGCCAGCCGAAGGGGGGATGGCTACACCTTC. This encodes CASRRGDGYTF.

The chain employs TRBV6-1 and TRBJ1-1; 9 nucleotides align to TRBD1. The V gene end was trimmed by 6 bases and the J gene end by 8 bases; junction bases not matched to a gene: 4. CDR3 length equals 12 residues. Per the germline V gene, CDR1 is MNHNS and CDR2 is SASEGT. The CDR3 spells CASSHGQGEAFF. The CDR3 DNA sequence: TGTGCCAGCAGCCACGGACAGGGGGAAGCTTTCTTT.

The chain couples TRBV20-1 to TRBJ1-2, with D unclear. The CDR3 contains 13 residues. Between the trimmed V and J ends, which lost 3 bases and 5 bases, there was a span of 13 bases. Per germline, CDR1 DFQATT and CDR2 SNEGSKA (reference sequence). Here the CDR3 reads CSASDIRTYGYTF. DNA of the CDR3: TGCAGTGCTAGTGATATTAGGACGTATGGCTACACCTTC.

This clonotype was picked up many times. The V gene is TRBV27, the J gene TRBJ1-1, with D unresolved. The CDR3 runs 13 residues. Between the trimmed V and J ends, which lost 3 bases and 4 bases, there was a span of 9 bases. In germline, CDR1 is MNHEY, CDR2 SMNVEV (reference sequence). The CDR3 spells CASSLTARTEAFF. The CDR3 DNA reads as TGTGCCAGCAGTTTGACTGCCCGCACTGAAGCTTTCTTT.

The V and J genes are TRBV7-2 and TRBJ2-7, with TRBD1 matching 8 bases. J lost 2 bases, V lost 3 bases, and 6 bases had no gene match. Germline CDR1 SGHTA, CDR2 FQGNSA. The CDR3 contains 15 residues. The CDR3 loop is CASSFAGTGPYEQYF. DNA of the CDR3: TGTGCCAGCAGCTTCGCCGGGACAGGTCCCTACGAGCAGTACTTC.

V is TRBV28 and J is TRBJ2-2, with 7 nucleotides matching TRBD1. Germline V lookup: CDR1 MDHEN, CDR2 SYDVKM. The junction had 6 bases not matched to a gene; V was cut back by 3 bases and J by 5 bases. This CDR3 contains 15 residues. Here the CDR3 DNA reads TGTGCCAGCAGTTTGGCGCAGGGGGAAACCGGGGAGCTGTTTTTT. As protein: CASSLAQGETGELFF.

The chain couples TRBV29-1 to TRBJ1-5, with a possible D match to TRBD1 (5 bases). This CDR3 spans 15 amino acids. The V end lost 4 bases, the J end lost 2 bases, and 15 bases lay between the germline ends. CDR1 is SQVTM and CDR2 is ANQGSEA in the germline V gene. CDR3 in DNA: TGCAGCGTTGTTTTGCAGGGAGAGGGCAATCAGCCCCAGCATTTT. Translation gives CSVVLQGEGNQPQHF.

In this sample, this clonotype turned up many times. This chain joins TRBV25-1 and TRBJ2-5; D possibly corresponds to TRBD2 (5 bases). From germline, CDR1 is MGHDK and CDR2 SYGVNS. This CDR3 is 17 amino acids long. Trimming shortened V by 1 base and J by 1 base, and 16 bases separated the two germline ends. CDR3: CASSEFRGKASQETQYF. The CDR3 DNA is TGTGCCAGCAGTGAATTTCGGGGAAAGGCCTCCCAAGAGACCCAGTACTTC.

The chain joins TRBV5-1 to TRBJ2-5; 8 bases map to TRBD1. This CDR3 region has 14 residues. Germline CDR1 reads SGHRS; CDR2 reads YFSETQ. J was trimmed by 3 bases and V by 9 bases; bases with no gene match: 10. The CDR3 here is CATAQGGQEETQYF. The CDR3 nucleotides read TGCGCCACGGCACAGGGGGGACAGGAAGAGACCCAGTACTTC.

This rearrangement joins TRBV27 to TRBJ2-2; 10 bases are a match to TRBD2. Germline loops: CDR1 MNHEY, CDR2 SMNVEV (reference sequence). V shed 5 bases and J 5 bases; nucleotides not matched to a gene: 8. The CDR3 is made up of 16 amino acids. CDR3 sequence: CASSPKREGPTGELFF. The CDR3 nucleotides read TGTGCCAGCAGTCCTAAGCGGGAGGGCCCAACCGGGGAGCTGTTTTTT.

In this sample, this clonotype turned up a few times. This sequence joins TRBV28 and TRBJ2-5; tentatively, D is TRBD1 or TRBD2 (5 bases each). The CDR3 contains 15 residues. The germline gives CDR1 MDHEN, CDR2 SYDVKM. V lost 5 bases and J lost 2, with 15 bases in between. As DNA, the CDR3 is TGTGCCAGCAGTAAACCGCAGGGACCTCAAGAGACCCAGTACTTC. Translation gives CASSKPQGPQETQYF.

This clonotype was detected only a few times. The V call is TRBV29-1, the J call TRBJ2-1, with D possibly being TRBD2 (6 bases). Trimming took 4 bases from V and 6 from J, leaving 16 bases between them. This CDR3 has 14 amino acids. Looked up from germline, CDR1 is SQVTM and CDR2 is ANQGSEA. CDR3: CSVVRDFPSNEQFF. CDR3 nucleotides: TGCAGCGTTGTTCGGGACTTCCCGTCCAATGAGCAGTTCTTC.

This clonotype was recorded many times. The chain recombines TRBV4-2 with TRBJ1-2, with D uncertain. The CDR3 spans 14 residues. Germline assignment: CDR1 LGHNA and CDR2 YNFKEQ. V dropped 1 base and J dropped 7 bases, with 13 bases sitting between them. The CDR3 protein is CASSQVASESGYTF. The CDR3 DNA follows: TGTGCCAGCAGCCAAGTTGCCTCAGAGTCTGGCTACACCTTC.

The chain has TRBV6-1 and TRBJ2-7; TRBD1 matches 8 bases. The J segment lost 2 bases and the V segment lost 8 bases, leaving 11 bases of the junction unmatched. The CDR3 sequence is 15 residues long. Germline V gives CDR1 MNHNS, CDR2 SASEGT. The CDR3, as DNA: TGTGCCAGCGGCTTAAACCGGGACAGGCCCTACGAGCAGTACTTC. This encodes CASGLNRDRPYEQYF.

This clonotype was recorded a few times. The CDR3 protein is CSATRTVEETQYF. The CDR3, as DNA: TGCAGTGCGACCCGGACAGTAGAAGAGACCCAGTACTTC. This chain connects TRBV20-1 to TRBJ2-5; a weak D match, TRBD1 (6 bases). This CDR3 spans 13 amino acids. V lost 6 bases to trimming and J lost 3 bases, with 14 bases between them. Germline values: CDR1 DFQATT, CDR2 SNEGSKA (reference sequence).

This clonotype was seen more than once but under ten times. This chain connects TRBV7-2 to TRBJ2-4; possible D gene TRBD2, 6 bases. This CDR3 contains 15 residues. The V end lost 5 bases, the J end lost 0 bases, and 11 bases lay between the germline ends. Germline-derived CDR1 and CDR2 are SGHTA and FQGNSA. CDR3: CASSISGLAKNIQYF. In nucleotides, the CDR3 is TGTGCCAGCAGCATTAGCGGACTAGCCAAAAACATTCAGTACTTC. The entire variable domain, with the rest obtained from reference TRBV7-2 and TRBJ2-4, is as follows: GAGVSQSPSNKVTEKGKDVELRCDPISGHTALYWYRQSLGQGLEFLIYFQGNSAPDKSGLPSDRFSAERTGGSVSTLTIQRTQQEDSAVYLCASSISGLAKNIQYFGAGTRLSVL.